Only one count was recorded for the clone carrying this T cell receptor beta chain. What it binds is not known. The data were obtained in a study of shared clonotypes between healthy human individuals. Whole-study results and caveats: Rarefaction analysis demonstrated incomplete sorted-subset sequencing notwithstanding large depth. Memory subsets had estimated richness that was generally smaller than that of naive subsets. Of the naive CD4 clonotypes, about 5% were shared across a handful of donors.

V was shortened by 6 bases and J by 3 bases, with 15 bases between the two germline ends. In germline, CDR1 is SGHAT, CDR2 FQNNGV. The CDR3 length is 15 residues. Using immunoSEQ multiplex PCR, the repertoire was profiled, and TCRdb retains in-frame clones only, with some absent. The table includes fewer than 1.8 million clones, less than 99% detected once. This clonotype originated in a man aged 30-40 years in good health. The sample taken for sequencing was naive CD4+ T cells sorted from blood. The subset denotes: CD45RA+ positively selected. The rearrangement uses TRBV11-2 and TRBJ2-4; D is possibly TRBD2 (6 bases). In nucleotides, the CDR3 is TGTGCCAGCAGGGGAGGTAGGGGCGACAAAAACATTCAGTACTTC. Its protein is CASRGGRGDKNIQYF.